The subject of this entry is one TCR beta chain. Its antigen is unidentified. The source of the sample is a study of blood T cells in healthy people across ages. Regarding the study as a whole: Age brought a roughly linear fall in TCR beta diversity measured per million T cells.

Trimming removed 2 bases from V and 12 bases from J, with 26 bases in between. Per germline, CDR1 SGHTA and CDR2 FQGNSA. The CDR3 has 17 residues. The use of a sample-barcoded 5' primer and a J-beta primer mix characterized a second PCR of about 7 to 12 cycles. TCRdb used MiXCR to reprocess the 5' RACE reads, holding one entry per CDR3 protein. The sample carries about 640,000 distinct CDR3 sequences, 58% recorded once. The sequencing input was blood. This chain uses TRBV7-2 with TRBJ2-1; maybe TRBD2 (6 bases). The clonotype was recovered from a man in his sixties in good health. The CDR3 DNA follows: TGTGCCAGCAGCTTATTCTCGGGGGTGTACTCCTACAAAGGGCAGTTCTTC. It translates to CASSLFSGVYSYKGQFF.